A selection of T cell receptor beta chains follows, all from one sample in a study of cytomegalovirus exposure and HLA in healthy donors. TCRdb keeps only in-frame clones here, not all; method: immunoSEQ multiplex PCR. The table includes tens of thousands of clones, more than 60% detected once. The specimen sequenced was PBMCs. The receptor set was obtained from a woman aged 40 to 55 in good health and CMV-seropositive. The conserved cysteine and the conserved F or W are not part of the CDR3 here.

v_call,j_call,cdr3_aa
TRBV6-5,TRBJ2-3,ASRRISTDTQY
TRBV5-1,TRBJ1-1,ASSLENIHTEAF
TRBV7-6,TRBJ2-1,ASSSLGQLSYNEQF
TRBV27,TRBJ1-1,ASSITTRTEAF
TRBV5-1,TRBJ1-4,ASSSTTGRDEKLF
TRBV9,TRBJ1-6,ASSLGQGGSPLH
TRBV19,TRBJ1-4,ASSITRTNEKLF
TRBV13,TRBJ1-4,ASSFLTGFGAEKLF
TRBV27,TRBJ2-7,ASSSLDRVNEQY
TRBV18,TRBJ1-3,ASSPPGGGGNTIY
TRBV7-2,TRBJ2-3,ASSLTGADTQY
TRBV15,TRBJ1-1,ATSRQETGNTEAF
TRBV19,TRBJ1-1,ASSRTMNTEAF
TRBV11-2,TRBJ1-1,ASSSGSKTTMNTEAF
TRBV25-1,TRBJ2-3,ASSEPRTSGDTQY
TRBV7-2,TRBJ2-7,ASSSDRSPSYEQY
TRBV5-6,TRBJ1-1,ASSSWNSGDEAF
TRBV28,TRBJ2-3,ASSSSGQGEDTQY
TRBV19,TRBJ2-7,ASSSRTYEQY
TRBV27,TRBJ1-4,ASGPGQNEKLF
TRBV11-3,TRBJ1-1,ASSLEAGSPEAF
TRBV28,TRBJ1-5,AGRTGFNQPQH
TRBV4-1,TRBJ2-3,ASSQEETGYTDTQY
TRBV6-5,TRBJ2-3,ASSLGAGNTDTQY
TRBV10-3,TRBJ2-5,AISATSQETQY
TRBV5-4,TRBJ2-3,ASSLAGGRPDTQY
TRBV5-1,TRBJ2-7,ASSLGTGTYEQY
TRBV29-1,TRBJ2-2,SVANRGQGYTGELF
TRBV6-5,TRBJ1-1,ASSRHEMNTEAF
TRBV12-2,TRBJ2-7,ARHGQGGSYEQY
TRBV6-5,TRBJ1-2,ASSWRQPSNYGYT
TRBV9,TRBJ2-7,ASSVESGGIYEQY
TRBV7-9,TRBJ1-4,ASSQYTTTNEKLF
TRBV4-2,TRBJ2-3,ASSQSSGDSADTQY
TRBV9,TRBJ2-7,ASGRGQAYEQY
TRBV5-1,TRBJ1-1,ASSLGQGYEAF
TRBV30,TRBJ2-1,AWSTQWANEQF
TRBV7-2,TRBJ2-1,ASSPLAGGPGEQF
TRBV19,TRBJ1-3,ASSPLPGSGNTIY
TRBV28,TRBJ2-7,ASGGGGEQY
TRBV20-1,TRBJ2-4,SARDYGIQY
TRBV9,TRBJ1-2,ASSPQGALLNGYT
TRBV6-1,TRBJ1-5,ASSEAGGSNQPQH
TRBV4-1,TRBJ2-3,ASSQEFTRGYADTQY
TRBV30,TRBJ2-5,TWSRLETGIQETQY
TRBV2,TRBJ2-3,ARGATDTQY
TRBV7-2,TRBJ1-1,ASSPGRGREAF
TRBV29-1,TRBJ2-7,SVGGSSYEQY
TRBV19,TRBJ1-2,ASRVGGDNYGYT
TRBV4-3,TRBJ1-1,ASSQEVISTEAF
TRBV28,TRBJ1-1,ASIEGARTEAF
TRBV5-4,TRBJ2-2,ASSGGSGELF
TRBV2,TRBJ2-1,ASSGFRGGSYNEQF
TRBV25-1,TRBJ1-1,ASSEYRGHGTEAF
TRBV4-3,TRBJ2-1,ASSQGQGLTDEQF